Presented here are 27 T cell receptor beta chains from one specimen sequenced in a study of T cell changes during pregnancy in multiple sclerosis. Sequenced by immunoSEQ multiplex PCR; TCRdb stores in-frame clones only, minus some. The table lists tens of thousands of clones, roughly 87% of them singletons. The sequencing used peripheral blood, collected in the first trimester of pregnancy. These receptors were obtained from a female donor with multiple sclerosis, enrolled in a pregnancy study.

The chain's CDR3 is CASSLRDRAYEQYF. In nucleotides, the CDR3 is TGTGCCAGCAGCCTCAGGGACAGGGCCTACGAGCAGTACTTC. This chain uses TRBV11-1 with TRBJ2-7; 9 bases are shared with TRBD1. Unmatched junction bases numbered 4, after V lost 5 bases and J lost 2 bases. The CDR3 sequence is 14 residues long. Germline V gene lookup returns CDR1 SGHAT and CDR2 FQDESV (reference sequence).

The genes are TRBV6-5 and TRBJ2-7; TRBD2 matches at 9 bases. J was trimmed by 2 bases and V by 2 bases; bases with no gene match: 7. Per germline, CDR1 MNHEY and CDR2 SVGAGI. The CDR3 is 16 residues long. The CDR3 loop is CASSYVPSSGTYEQYF. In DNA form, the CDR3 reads TGTGCCAGCAGTTACGTGCCGTCTAGCGGGACCTACGAGCAGTACTTC.

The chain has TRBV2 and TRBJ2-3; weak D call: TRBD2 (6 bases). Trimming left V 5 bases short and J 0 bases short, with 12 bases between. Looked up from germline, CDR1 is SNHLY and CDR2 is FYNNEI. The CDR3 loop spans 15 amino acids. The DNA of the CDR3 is TGTGCCAGCAGTTCCCAGGGACTTAGCACAGATACGCAGTATTTT. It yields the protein CASSSQGLSTDTQYF.

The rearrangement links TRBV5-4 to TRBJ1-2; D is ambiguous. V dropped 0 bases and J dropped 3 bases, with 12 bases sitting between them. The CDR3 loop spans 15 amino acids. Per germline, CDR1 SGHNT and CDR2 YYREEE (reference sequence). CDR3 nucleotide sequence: TGTGCCAGCAGCTTGGACGAGAACTTCGACTATGGCTACACCTTC. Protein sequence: CASSLDENFDYGYTF.

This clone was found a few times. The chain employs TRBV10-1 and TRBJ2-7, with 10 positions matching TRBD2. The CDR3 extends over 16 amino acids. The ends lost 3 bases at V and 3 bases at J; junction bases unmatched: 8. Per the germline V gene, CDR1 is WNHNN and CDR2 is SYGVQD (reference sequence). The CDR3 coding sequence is TGCGCCAGCAGTGAAGGGCTAGCGGGAGCGGGCTACGAGCAGTACTTC. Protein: CASSEGLAGAGYEQYF.

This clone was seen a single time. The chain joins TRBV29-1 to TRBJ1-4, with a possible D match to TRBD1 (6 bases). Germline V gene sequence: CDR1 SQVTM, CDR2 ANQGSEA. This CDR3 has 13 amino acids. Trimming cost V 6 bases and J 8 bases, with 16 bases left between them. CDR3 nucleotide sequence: TGCAGCGTGTCCGGGGGGCAGGGGGAAAAACTGTTTTTT. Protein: CSVSGGQGEKLFF. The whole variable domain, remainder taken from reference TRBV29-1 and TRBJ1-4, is SAVISQKPSRDICQRGTSLTIQCQVDSQVTMMFWYRQQPGQSLTLIATANQGSEATYESGFVIDKFPISRPNLTFSTLTVSNMSPEDSSIYLCSVSGGQGEKLFFGSGTQLSVL.

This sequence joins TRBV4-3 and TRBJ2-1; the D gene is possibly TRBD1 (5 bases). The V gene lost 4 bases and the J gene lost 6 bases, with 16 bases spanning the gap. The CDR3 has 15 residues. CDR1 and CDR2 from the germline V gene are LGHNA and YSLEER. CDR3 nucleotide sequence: TGCGCCAGCAGCCTTTCCAGGGCGGCAGGCAATGAGCAGTTCTTC. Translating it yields CASSLSRAAGNEQFF.

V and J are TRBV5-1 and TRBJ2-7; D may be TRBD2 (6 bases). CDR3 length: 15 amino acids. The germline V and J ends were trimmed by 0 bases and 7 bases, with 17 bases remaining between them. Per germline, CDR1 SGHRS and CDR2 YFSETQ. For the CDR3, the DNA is TGCGCCAGCAGCTTGGGGAGGGCATCGCCACGGGAGCAGTACTTC. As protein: CASSLGRASPREQYF.

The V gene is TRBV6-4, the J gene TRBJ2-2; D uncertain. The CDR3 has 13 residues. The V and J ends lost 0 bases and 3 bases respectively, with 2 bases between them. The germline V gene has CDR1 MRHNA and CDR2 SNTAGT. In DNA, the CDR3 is TGTGCCAGCAGTGACTCCGACACCGGGGAGCTGTTTTTT. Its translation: CASSDSDTGELFF.

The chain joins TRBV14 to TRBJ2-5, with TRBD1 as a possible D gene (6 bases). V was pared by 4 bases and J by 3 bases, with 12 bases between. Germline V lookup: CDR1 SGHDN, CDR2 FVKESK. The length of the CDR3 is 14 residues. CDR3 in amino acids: CASSPIKGEETQYF. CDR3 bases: TGTGCCAGCAGCCCGATAAAGGGGGAAGAGACCCAGTACTTC.

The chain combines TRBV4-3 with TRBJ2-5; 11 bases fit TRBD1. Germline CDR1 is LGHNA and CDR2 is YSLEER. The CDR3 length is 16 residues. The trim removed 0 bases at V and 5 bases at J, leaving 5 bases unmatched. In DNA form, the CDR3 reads TGCGCCAGCAGCCAAGAAGGACAGGGGGCCGTGGAGACCCAGTACTTC. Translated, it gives CASSQEGQGAVETQYF.

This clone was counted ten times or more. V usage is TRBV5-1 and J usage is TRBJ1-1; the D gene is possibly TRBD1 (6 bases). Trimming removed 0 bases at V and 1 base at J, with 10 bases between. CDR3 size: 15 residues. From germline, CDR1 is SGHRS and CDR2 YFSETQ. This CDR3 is CASSLAGTPNTEAFF. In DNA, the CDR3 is TGCGCCAGCAGCTTGGCCGGGACACCGAACACTGAAGCTTTCTTT.

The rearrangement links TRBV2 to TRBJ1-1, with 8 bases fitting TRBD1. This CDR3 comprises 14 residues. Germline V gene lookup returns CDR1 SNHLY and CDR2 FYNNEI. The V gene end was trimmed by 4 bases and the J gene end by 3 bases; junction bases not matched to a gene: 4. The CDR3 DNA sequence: TGTGCCAGCAGTGGACAGGGGAGAGACACTGAAGCTTTCTTT. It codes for CASSGQGRDTEAFF. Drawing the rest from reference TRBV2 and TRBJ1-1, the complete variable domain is EPEVTQTPSHQVTQMGQEVILRCVPISNHLYFYWYRQILGQKVEFLVSFYNNEISEKSEIFDDQFSVERPDGSNFTLKIRSTKLEDSAMYFCASSGQGRDTEAFFGQGTRLTVV.

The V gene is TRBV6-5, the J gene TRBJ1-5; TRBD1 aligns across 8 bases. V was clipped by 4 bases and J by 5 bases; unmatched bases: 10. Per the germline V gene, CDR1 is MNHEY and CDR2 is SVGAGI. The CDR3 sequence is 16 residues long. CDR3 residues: CASSSFGTGRDQPQHF. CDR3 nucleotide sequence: TGTGCCAGCAGTTCGTTCGGGACAGGTAGGGATCAGCCCCAGCATTTT.

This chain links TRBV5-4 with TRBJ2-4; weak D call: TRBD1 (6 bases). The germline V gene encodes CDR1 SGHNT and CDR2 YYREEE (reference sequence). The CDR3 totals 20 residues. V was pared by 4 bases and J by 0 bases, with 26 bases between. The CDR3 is CASSPAGQLENPLAKNIQYF. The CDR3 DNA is TGTGCCAGCAGCCCCGCTGGACAGCTCGAAAACCCTCTAGCCAAAAACATTCAGTACTTC.

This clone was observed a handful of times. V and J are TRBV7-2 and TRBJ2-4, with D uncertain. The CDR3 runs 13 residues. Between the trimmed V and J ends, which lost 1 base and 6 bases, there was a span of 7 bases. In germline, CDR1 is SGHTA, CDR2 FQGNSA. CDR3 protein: CASSLGRSNIQYF. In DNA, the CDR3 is TGTGCCAGCAGCTTAGGTAGATCAAACATTCAGTACTTC.

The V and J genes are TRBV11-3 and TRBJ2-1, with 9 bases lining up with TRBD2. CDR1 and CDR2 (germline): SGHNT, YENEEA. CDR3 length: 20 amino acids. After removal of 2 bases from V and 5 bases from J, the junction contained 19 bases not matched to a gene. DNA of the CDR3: TGTGCCAGCAGCTTATTCCCCGGGGCTAGCGGGGATGGGACCCACAATGAGCAGTTCTTC. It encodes CASSLFPGASGDGTHNEQFF.

In nucleotides, the CDR3 is TGTGCCAGCAGCCACGGAGGACTAGCGGCTAAGTTCTTC. Encoded protein: CASSHGGLAAKFF. The chain employs TRBV14 and TRBJ2-1; TRBD2 matches 10 bases. V shed 3 bases and J 14 bases; nucleotides not matched to a gene: 7. CDR1 and CDR2 from the germline V gene are SGHDN and FVKESK. This CDR3 is built from 13 residues.

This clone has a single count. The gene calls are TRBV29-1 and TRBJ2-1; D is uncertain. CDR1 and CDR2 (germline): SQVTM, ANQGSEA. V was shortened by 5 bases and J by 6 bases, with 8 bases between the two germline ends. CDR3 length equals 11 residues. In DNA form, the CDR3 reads TGCAGCGTTCCGGTCGGCAATGAGCAGTTCTTC. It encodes CSVPVGNEQFF.

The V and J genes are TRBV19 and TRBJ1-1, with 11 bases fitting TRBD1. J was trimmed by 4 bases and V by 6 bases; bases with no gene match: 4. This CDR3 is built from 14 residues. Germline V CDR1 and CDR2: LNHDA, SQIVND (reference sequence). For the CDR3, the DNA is TGTGCCAGTAGACCGGGACAGGGGGGCACTGAAGCTTTCTTT. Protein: CASRPGQGGTEAFF.

The CDR3 nucleotides are TGCGCCAGCAGCCATAGCGGCACAGATACGCAGTATTTT. Translation gives CASSHSGTDTQYF. The V and J genes are TRBV4-3 and TRBJ2-3; TRBD2 is a possible D gene (5 bases). The CDR3 is 13 amino acids. In germline, CDR1 is LGHNA, CDR2 YSLEER. Trimming pared 3 bases from V and 1 base from J, leaving 5 bases between.

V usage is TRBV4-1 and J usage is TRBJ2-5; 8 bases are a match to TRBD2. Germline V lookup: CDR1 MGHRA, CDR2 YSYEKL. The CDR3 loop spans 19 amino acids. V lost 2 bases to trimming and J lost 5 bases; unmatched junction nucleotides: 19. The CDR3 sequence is CASSQYSEASGPPGETQYF. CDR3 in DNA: TGCGCCAGCAGCCAATACTCGGAGGCTAGCGGGCCACCAGGGGAGACCCAGTACTTC.

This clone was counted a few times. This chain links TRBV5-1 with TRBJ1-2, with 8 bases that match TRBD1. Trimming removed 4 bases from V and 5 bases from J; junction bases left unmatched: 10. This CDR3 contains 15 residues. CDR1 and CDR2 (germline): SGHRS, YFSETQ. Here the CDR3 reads CASSQRGQDLYGYTF. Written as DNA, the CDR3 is TGCGCCAGCAGCCAAAGGGGACAGGACCTATATGGCTACACCTTC.

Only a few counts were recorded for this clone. The CDR3 loop reads CASSLTAGSNYEQYF. CDR3 sequence (DNA): TGTGCCAGCAGCTTAACGGCCGGGTCCAATTACGAGCAGTACTTC. The chain couples TRBV7-2 to TRBJ2-7; D call uncertain. From germline, CDR1 is SGHTA and CDR2 FQGNSA. V lost 2 bases and J lost 4, with 15 bases in between. There are 15 residues in the CDR3. The complete variable domain, with remaining parts taken from reference TRBV7-2 and TRBJ2-7, reads GAGVSQSPSNKVTEKGKDVELRCDPISGHTALYWYRQSLGQGLEFLIYFQGNSAPDKSGLPSDRFSAERTGGSVSTLTIQRTQQEDSAVYLCASSLTAGSNYEQYFGPGTRLTVT.

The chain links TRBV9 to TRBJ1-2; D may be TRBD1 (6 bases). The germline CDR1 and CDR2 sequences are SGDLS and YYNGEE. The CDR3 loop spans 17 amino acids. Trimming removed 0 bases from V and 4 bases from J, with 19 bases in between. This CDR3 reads CASSVGSPLDSIYGYTF. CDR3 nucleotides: TGTGCCAGCAGCGTAGGGTCCCCTTTGGACAGCATCTATGGCTACACCTTC.

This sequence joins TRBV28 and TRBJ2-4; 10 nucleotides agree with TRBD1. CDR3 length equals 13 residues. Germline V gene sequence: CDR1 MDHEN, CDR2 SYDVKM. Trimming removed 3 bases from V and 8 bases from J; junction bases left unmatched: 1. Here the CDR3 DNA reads TGTGCCAGCAGTTTGGACAGGGGGGACATTCAGTACTTC. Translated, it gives CASSLDRGDIQYF.

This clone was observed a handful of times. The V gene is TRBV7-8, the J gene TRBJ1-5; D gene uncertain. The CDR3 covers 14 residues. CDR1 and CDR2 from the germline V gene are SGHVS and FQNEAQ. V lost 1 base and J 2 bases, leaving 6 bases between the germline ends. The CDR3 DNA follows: TGTGCCAGCAGCTTAGGGCAGGGCAATCAGCCCCAGCATTTT. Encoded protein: CASSLGQGNQPQHF.